Each of the 16 T cell receptor beta chains below was sequenced from the same sample in a study of sequential checkpoint blockade in melanoma (dated by TCRdb to the late 2010s). Libraries were made using the immunoSEQ multiplex PCR assay. Drawn from immuneACCESS, this table holds only the in-frame rearrangements with V and J called that TCRdb kept. Clones are partly lost; checked studies trace under half to an unresolved V gene and leave the rest unexplained. The sample records over 10,000 clones, about 80% of which are singletons. Less than 60% of the sample goes to the ten largest clones. The treatment or condition tag for this specimen amounts to: randomized to nivolumab then ipilimumab (arm A) or the reverse (arm B). This specimen was CD8+ T cells sorted from blood (inferred from file names), taken from a patient given nivolumab and ipilimumab in sequence. These receptors were taken from a human donor with melanoma.

This clone is medium-sized in the sample. This chain links TRBV4-2 with TRBJ1-5; no reliable D call. Trimming pared 0 bases from V and 7 bases from J, leaving 10 bases between. The germline CDR1 and CDR2 sequences are LGHNA and YNFKEQ. This CDR3 comprises 14 residues. CDR3 nucleotide sequence: TGTGCCAGCAGCCAAGATGGAGGGTACCAGCCCCAGCATTTT. Protein sequence: CASSQDGGYQPQHF.

CDR3 nucleotides: TGTGCCAGCAGCCCTCCCGGACTAGCGGGGGACTCCTACAATGAGCAGTTCTTC. This sequence encodes CASSPPGLAGDSYNEQFF. The chain combines TRBV7-9 with TRBJ2-1, with TRBD2 matching 13 bases. Germline CDR1 is SEHNR and CDR2 is FQNEAQ (reference sequence). The CDR3 is made up of 18 amino acids. The trim removed 5 bases at V and 0 bases at J, leaving 7 bases unmatched.

V is TRBV29-1 and J is TRBJ2-6, with D maybe TRBD2 (7 bases). In germline, CDR1 is SQVTM, CDR2 ANQGSEA. The CDR3 is 18 residues long. V was trimmed by 0 bases and J by 2 bases, leaving 17 bases between them. CDR3 nucleotide sequence: TGCAGCGTTGAAGATTGGGGGGGGCCCCAGACTGGGGCCAACGTCCTGACTTTC. Protein sequence: CSVEDWGGPQTGANVLTF.

The rearrangement links TRBV7-2 to TRBJ1-1; 10 bases are a match to TRBD1. Per germline, CDR1 SGHTA and CDR2 FQGNSA. The CDR3 has 16 amino acids. The V segment lost 4 bases and the J segment 3 bases; nucleotides outside the gene matches: 8. CDR3 DNA sequence: TGTGCCAGCAGCTACACTGCAGGGACAGGGGACACTGAAGCTTTCTTT. Protein product: CASSYTAGTGDTEAFF.

The J gene is TRBJ1-6, the V gene TRBV6-5, with D unresolved. The CDR3 spans 16 residues. Germline V CDR1 and CDR2: MNHEY, SVGAGI. The V end lost 0 bases, the J end lost 0 bases, and 6 bases lay between the germline ends. The CDR3 coding sequence is TGTGCCAGCAGTTACTCGGAGAGCTCCTATAATTCACCCCTCCACTTT. Encoded protein: CASSYSESSYNSPLHF.

V gene TRBV27 combines with J gene TRBJ2-1; TRBD2 is a possible D gene (6 bases). Germline V gene lookup returns CDR1 MNHEY and CDR2 SMNVEV (reference sequence). The CDR3 totals 17 residues. V lost 4 bases, J lost 8 bases, and 24 bases lay in between. In nucleotides, the CDR3 is TGTGCCAGCAGTTCTCCCGGGTTGCGGGGTGGGAAATATGAGCAGTTCTTC. Translating gives CASSSPGLRGGKYEQFF.

The V and J genes are TRBV4-1 and TRBJ2-7; no clear D. Germline V lookup: CDR1 MGHRA, CDR2 YSYEKL. The CDR3 contains 13 residues. Trimming stripped 1 base from V and 7 bases from J, with 11 bases between. This CDR3 is CASSQGLVSEQYF. In DNA form, the CDR3 reads TGCGCCAGCAGCCAAGGGTTGGTCAGTGAGCAGTACTTC.

This sequence joins TRBV5-1 and TRBJ2-1; D is possibly TRBD1 (6 bases). The CDR3 length is 15 residues. Per the germline V gene, CDR1 is SGHRS and CDR2 is YFSETQ. V was cut by 0 bases and J by 8 bases, with 15 bases left in between. CDR3 bases: TGCGCCAGCAGCTTGGACGGCAGGGGTATCGATGAGCAGTTCTTC. Amino acids: CASSLDGRGIDEQFF.

The V gene is TRBV21-1, the J gene TRBJ1-5; the D call of TRBD1 is as the table states it, not checked on the DNA. TRBV21-1 is a known pseudogene. CDR3 size: 15 residues. Here the CDR3 reads CASSKYQGINQPQHF. CDR3 DNA: TGTGCCAGCAGCAAATATCAGGGAATCAATCAGCCCCAGCATTTT.

The genes are TRBV7-9 and TRBJ1-1; 7 bases agree with TRBD1. The CDR3 contains 15 residues. From germline, CDR1 is SEHNR and CDR2 FQNEAQ (reference sequence). The V segment lost 5 bases and the J segment 2 bases; nucleotides outside the gene matches: 8. As DNA, the CDR3 is TGTGCCAGCAGCGACAGGGCTTCGGGAAACACTGAAGCTTTCTTT. Protein: CASSDRASGNTEAFF.

The chain joins TRBV7-8 to TRBJ2-1; TRBD2 might be the D (5 bases). Trimming removed 8 bases at V and 9 bases at J, with 11 bases between. Germline V gene sequence: CDR1 SGHVS, CDR2 FQNEAQ. This CDR3 contains 11 residues. The CDR3: CASGSEPEQFF. The CDR3 DNA is TGTGCCAGCGGGAGTGAACCTGAGCAGTTCTTC.

V usage is TRBV9 and J usage is TRBJ1-1; D gene uncertain. The CDR3 length is 13 residues. Per the germline V gene, CDR1 is SGDLS and CDR2 is YYNGEE. V was clipped by 5 bases and J by 1 base, with 9 bases between them. The CDR3 protein is CASSADSNTEAFF. The CDR3 DNA is TGTGCCAGCAGTGCCGACTCGAACACTGAAGCTTTCTTT.

The chain joins TRBV9 to TRBJ2-2; TRBD2 matches at 13 bases. The CDR3 has 19 amino acids. The germline V gene has CDR1 SGDLS and CDR2 YYNGEE. V shed 0 bases and J 3 bases; nucleotides not matched to a gene: 8. Here the CDR3 reads CASSVESTSGGFDTGELFF. CDR3 sequence (DNA): TGTGCCAGCAGCGTAGAGTCGACTAGCGGGGGGTTCGACACCGGGGAGCTGTTTTTT.

V gene TRBV7-9 combines with J gene TRBJ2-7; TRBD1 aligns across 9 bases. This CDR3 has 16 amino acids. V shed 1 base and J 3 bases; nucleotides not matched to a gene: 7. Germline CDR1 and CDR2: SEHNR and FQNEAQ (reference sequence). The DNA of the CDR3 is TGTGCCAGCAGCTTAGTATCCCCGGGACAGGGCTACGAGCAGTACTTC. This gives the protein CASSLVSPGQGYEQYF.

This clone appeared a few times. This likely stems from a read error, as it lies one base from a far larger clone. The rearrangement joins TRBV4-3 to TRBJ2-1; 9 nucleotides line up with TRBD2. V was clipped by 5 bases and J by 0 bases; unmatched bases: 11. The CDR3 has 18 amino acids. Germline V lookup: CDR1 LGHNA, CDR2 YSLEER. The CDR3 nucleotides read TGCGCCAGCAGCTTAGTTTTTGGTAGCGGGGGCTCCTACAATGAGCAGTTCTTC. Protein sequence: CASSLVFGSGGSYNEQFF.

This clone was detected only a few times. The V and J genes are TRBV28 and TRBJ1-2; 9 bases map to TRBD1. CDR3 length equals 17 residues. Germline values: CDR1 MDHEN, CDR2 SYDVKM. V lost 5 bases to trimming and J lost 3 bases; unmatched junction nucleotides: 13. The chain's CDR3 is CASSDGTGQGSYYGYTF. Written as DNA, the CDR3 is TGTGCCAGCAGTGACGGCACGGGACAGGGAAGTTACTATGGCTACACCTTC.